One sample yielded the 21 T cell receptor beta chains listed below, sequenced in a study of human T cells and chemical hapten exposure. TCRdb reanalysed the RACE reads using MiXCR and keeps one entry per CDR3 protein. The sample shows around 300,000 distinct CDR3 sequences, around 7% of them seen only once. Time point in this sample: patch test 1, 2 weeks after DPC sensitization. Noted treatment: therapeutic diphenylcyclopropenone sensitization with weekly scalp DPC. The starting material was whole blood, obtained in connection with sensitization to the hapten diphenylcyclopropenone (DPC). Every receptor here comes from a woman in her late teens or twenties with alopecia areata. Some clones in this sample may be carry-over from other donors' samples.

This clonotype was picked up a small number of times. The V gene is TRBV12-3 or TRBV12-4, the J gene TRBJ2-7, with 7 positions matching TRBD1. Unmatched junction bases numbered 7, after V lost 5 bases and J lost 3 bases. This CDR3 has 14 amino acids. The CDR3 bases are TGTGCCAGCAGTCCGGGACAGCCCGTCTACGAGCAGTACTTC. Protein: CASSPGQPVYEQYF.

This chain joins TRBV7-9 and TRBJ1-2; TRBD1 agrees at 10 bases. Trimming removed 0 bases from V and 6 bases from J; junction bases left unmatched: 1. In germline, CDR1 is SEHNR, CDR2 FQNEAQ (reference sequence). The CDR3 sequence is 14 residues long. This CDR3 reads CASSLAGTGDGYTF. CDR3 in DNA: TGTGCCAGCAGCTTAGCGGGGACAGGGGATGGCTACACCTTC.

This clonotype was seen more than once but under ten times. J is TRBJ1-3 and V is TRBV10-3; unclear D gene. The germline CDR1 and CDR2 sequences are ENHRY and SYGVKD. The V end was cut by 11 bases, the J end by 2 bases, with 10 bases between. There are 12 residues in the CDR3. CDR3 loop: CAVGSTGNTIYF. In nucleotides, the CDR3 is TGTGCCGTCGGTAGTACTGGAAACACCATATATTTT.

This clonotype turned up a few times. This chain uses TRBV2 with TRBJ1-2; D possibly corresponds to TRBD1 (5 bases). The CDR3 spans 12 residues. The V end lost 6 bases, the J end lost 4 bases, and 9 bases lay between the germline ends. Germline V gives CDR1 SNHLY, CDR2 FYNNEI. This chain's CDR3 is CASRTDFYGYTF. As DNA, the CDR3 is TGTGCCAGCAGGACAGACTTCTATGGCTACACCTTC.

This clonotype occurred a few times. The rearrangement uses TRBV12-3 or TRBV12-4 and TRBJ2-3; TRBD1 matches 9 bases. After removal of 2 bases from V and 2 bases from J, the junction contained 5 bases not matched to a gene. This CDR3 has 16 residues. The CDR3 sequence: CASSLRTGVNTDTQYF. CDR3 nucleotide sequence: TGTGCCAGCAGTTTAAGGACAGGGGTAAACACAGATACGCAGTATTTT.

This clonotype was seen many times. The V and J genes are TRBV5-1 and TRBJ2-5; D is perhaps TRBD2 (5 bases). The CDR3 is 15 residues long. CDR1 and CDR2 (germline): SGHRS, YFSETQ. Trimming took off 0 bases at V and 5 bases at J, with 14 bases between the two ends. CDR3 coding DNA: TGCGCCAGCAGCTTGGCCCCGGGGTCCCGGGAGACCCAGTACTTC. Its protein product is CASSLAPGSRETQYF.

This clonotype turned up a few times. V gene TRBV4-1 combines with J gene TRBJ1-1, with D tentatively TRBD1 (5 bases). The CDR3 contains 13 residues. In germline, CDR1 is MGHRA, CDR2 YSYEKL. With 4 bases removed from V and 8 bases from J, the gap between germline ends came to 14 bases. The CDR3 nucleotides read TGCGCCAGCAGCCCCCTTCCAGGGCGGGAAGCTTTCTTT. This encodes CASSPLPGREAFF.

This clonotype was counted many times. This sequence joins TRBV18 and TRBJ1-1; D not certain. Germline assignment: CDR1 KGHSH and CDR2 LQKENI. Trimming left V 1 base short and J 1 base short, with 4 bases between. This CDR3 contains 13 residues. CDR3 bases: TGTGCCAGCTCACCACAGACGAACACTGAAGCTTTCTTT. Translating gives CASSPQTNTEAFF.

The chain employs TRBV7-8 and TRBJ2-7; tentatively, D is TRBD2 (6 bases). Trimming took off 7 bases at V and 3 bases at J, with 19 bases between the two ends. The CDR3 runs 15 residues. Per germline, CDR1 SGHVS and CDR2 FQNEAQ. The CDR3 DNA follows: TGTGCCAGCACCCTTTCGGAGGGGATTGACTACGAGCAGTACTTC. Translation gives CASTLSEGIDYEQYF.

This clonotype has a handful of counts. One end of the junction does not line up with germline, which may come from a read error. This chain connects TRBV12-3 or TRBV12-4 to TRBJ2-7; D might be TRBD1 (7 bases). The CDR3 runs 16 residues. The CDR3 sequence is CANSLRGDRLHYEQYF. CDR3 DNA: TGTGCCAACAGTTTAAGGGGGGACAGACTTCACTACGAGCAGTACTTC.

This clonotype was seen only a few times. This chain uses TRBV12-3 or TRBV12-4 with TRBJ2-3; possibly TRBD2 for D (6 bases). The CDR3 totals 15 residues. V was pared by 5 bases and J by 0 bases, with 12 bases between. CDR3 protein: CASSPRGSSTDTQYF. CDR3 nucleotides: TGTGCCAGCAGTCCTCGGGGGTCTAGCACAGATACGCAGTATTTT.

This clonotype has only a few counts. The V gene is TRBV4-3, the J gene TRBJ2-5; TRBD2 matches 15 bases. Germline CDR1 and CDR2: LGHNA and YSLEER. V gave up 1 base and J gave up 4 bases; unmatched junction bases: 1. The CDR3 has 16 amino acids. The CDR3 nucleotides read TGCGCCAGCAGCCAAGTGGGACTAGCGGGGGGAGAGACCCAGTACTTC. Its protein is CASSQVGLAGGETQYF.

This clonotype appeared a few times. The chain recombines TRBV6-2 or TRBV6-3 with TRBJ2-7, with D possibly being TRBD1 (5 bases). Germline loops: CDR1 MNHEY, CDR2 SVGEGT. V lost 9 bases, J lost 5 bases, and 29 bases lay in between. This CDR3 is built from 17 residues. As DNA, the CDR3 is TGTGCCAGTGTAAATGGGGCATACCCCGAGCAGTTGGACGAGCAGTACTTC. This gives the protein CASVNGAYPEQLDEQYF.

This clonotype was seen a handful of times. As DNA, the CDR3 is TGTGCCAGCAGCCTGCTGAAAGGTAGCAATCAGCCCCAGCATTTT. Translated, it gives CASSLLKGSNQPQHF. The chain uses TRBV6-5 and TRBJ1-5; no clear D gene. V lost 6 bases, J lost 0 bases, and 12 bases lay in between. CDR1 is MNHEY, CDR2 SVGAGI, per germline. The CDR3 is 15 amino acids.

The sample holds many counts of this clonotype. The chain couples TRBV27 to TRBJ1-1, with D unclear. The ends were cut back, 2 bases at V and 4 bases at J, with 11 bases in the middle. The CDR3 has 14 amino acids. Looked up from germline, CDR1 is MNHEY and CDR2 is SMNVEV (reference sequence). The CDR3 sequence: CASSLGRLATEAFF. The CDR3 DNA reads as TGTGCCAGCAGTTTAGGGCGGCTGGCCACTGAAGCTTTCTTT.

This clonotype appeared many times. The chain combines TRBV7-8 with TRBJ2-1, with TRBD2 matching over 7 bases. Germline V gene data show CDR1 as SGHVS and CDR2 as FQNEAQ. V was pared by 4 bases and J by 9 bases, with 9 bases of the junction left unmatched. This CDR3 contains 14 residues. The CDR3 coding sequence is TGTGCCAGCAGCTCCCCCCGAGCGGGAACTGAGCAGTTCTTC. This encodes CASSSPRAGTEQFF.

This clonotype has a count of ten or more. At one end the junction does not follow the germline gene, possibly because of a read error. The V call is TRBV7-2, the J call TRBJ2-3; D is possibly TRBD1 (5 bases). Germline V gene data show CDR1 as SGHTA and CDR2 as FQGNSA. There are 15 residues in the CDR3. CDR3 in amino acids: CASSSKGAWGNTPYF. The CDR3 region has the DNA TGTGCCAGCAGCTCTAAAGGGGCCTGGGGAAATACGCCGTATTTT. Full variable domain (rest looked up from reference TRBV7-2 and TRBJ2-3): GAGVSQSPSNKVTEKGKDVELRCDPISGHTALYWYRQSLGQGLEFLIYFQGNSAPDKSGLPSDRFSAERTGGSVSTLTIQRTQQEDSAVYLCASSSKGAWGNTPYFGPGTRLTVL.

This chain joins TRBV5-1 and TRBJ2-7; no definite D call. The germline gives CDR1 SGHRS, CDR2 YFSETQ. The CDR3 is 14 residues long. V was trimmed by 0 bases and J by 9 bases, leaving 16 bases between them. DNA for the CDR3: TGCGCCAGCAGCTTGGGGGGTCCCTCGGACGTGCAGTACTTC. Its protein product is CASSLGGPSDVQYF.

This clonotype occurred a few times. This chain joins TRBV12-5 and TRBJ2-1, with a possible D match to TRBD1 (6 bases). This CDR3 region has 11 residues. Germline V gene sequence: CDR1 LGHNT, CDR2 FRNRAP. The germline V and J ends were trimmed by 4 bases and 15 bases, with 13 bases remaining between them. CDR3 DNA: TGTGCTAGTGGTTCGTGGCAGGGGTGGTTCTTC. Its translation: CASGSWQGWFF.

This clonotype was seen repeatedly, ten times or more. The rearrangement links TRBV28 to TRBJ1-6; D uncertain. V lost 3 bases and J 10 bases, leaving 4 bases between the germline ends. This CDR3 spans 11 amino acids. CDR1 and CDR2 from the germline V gene are MDHEN and SYDVKM. CDR3 sequence: CASSFSSPLHF. The CDR3 DNA is TGTGCCAGCAGTTTTAGCTCACCCCTCCACTTT.

The chain employs TRBV6-5 and TRBJ2-2; possibly TRBD1 for D (6 bases). The length of the CDR3 is 12 residues. Germline V CDR1 and CDR2: MNHEY, SVGAGI. With 1 base removed from V and 14 bases from J, the gap between germline ends came to 11 bases. The CDR3: CASSYFSGVLFF. The DNA of the CDR3 is TGTGCCAGCAGTTACTTTTCAGGGGTCCTGTTTTTT.